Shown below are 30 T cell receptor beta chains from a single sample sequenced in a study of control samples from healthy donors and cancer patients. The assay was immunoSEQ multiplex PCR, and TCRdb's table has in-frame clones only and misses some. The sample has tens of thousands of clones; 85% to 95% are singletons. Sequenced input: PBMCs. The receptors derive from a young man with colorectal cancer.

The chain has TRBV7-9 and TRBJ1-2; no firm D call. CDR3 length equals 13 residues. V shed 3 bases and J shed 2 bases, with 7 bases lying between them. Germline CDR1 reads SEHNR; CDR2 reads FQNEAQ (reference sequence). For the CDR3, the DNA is TGTGCCAGCAGCTTGGACGGGAACTATGGCTACACCTTC. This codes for CASSLDGNYGYTF.

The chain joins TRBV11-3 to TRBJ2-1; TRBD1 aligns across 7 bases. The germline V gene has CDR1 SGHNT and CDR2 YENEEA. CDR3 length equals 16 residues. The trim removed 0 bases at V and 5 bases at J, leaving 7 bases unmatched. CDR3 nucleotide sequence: TGTGCCAGCAGCTTAGATCCCAGGACAGGTAACAATGAGCAGTTCTTC. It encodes CASSLDPRTGNNEQFF.

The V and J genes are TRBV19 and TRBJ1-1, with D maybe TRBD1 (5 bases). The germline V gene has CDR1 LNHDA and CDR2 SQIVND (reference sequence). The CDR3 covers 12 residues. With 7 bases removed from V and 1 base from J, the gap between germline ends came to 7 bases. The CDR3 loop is CASKQGNTEAFF. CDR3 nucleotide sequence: TGTGCCAGTAAGCAGGGGAACACTGAAGCTTTCTTT.

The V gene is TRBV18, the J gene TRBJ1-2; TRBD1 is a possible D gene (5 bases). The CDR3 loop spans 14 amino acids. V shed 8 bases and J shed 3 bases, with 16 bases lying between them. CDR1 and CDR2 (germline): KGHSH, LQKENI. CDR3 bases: TGTGCCAGCCGCTCCAGACAAGGGGACTATGGCTACACCTTC. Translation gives CASRSRQGDYGYTF.

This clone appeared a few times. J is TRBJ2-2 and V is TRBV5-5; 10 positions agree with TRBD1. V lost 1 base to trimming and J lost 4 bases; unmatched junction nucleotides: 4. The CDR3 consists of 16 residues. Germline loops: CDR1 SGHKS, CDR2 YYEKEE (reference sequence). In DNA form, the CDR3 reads TGTGCCAGCAGCTTGTCCGGGACAGGGGTCACCGGGGAGCTGTTTTTT. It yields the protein CASSLSGTGVTGELFF.

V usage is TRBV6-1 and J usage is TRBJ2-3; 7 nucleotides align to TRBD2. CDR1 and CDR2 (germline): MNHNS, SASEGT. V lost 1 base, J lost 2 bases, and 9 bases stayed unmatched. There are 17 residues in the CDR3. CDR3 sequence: CASSEVIASGNTDTQYF. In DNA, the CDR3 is TGTGCCAGCAGTGAAGTGATCGCTAGCGGAAACACAGATACGCAGTATTTT.

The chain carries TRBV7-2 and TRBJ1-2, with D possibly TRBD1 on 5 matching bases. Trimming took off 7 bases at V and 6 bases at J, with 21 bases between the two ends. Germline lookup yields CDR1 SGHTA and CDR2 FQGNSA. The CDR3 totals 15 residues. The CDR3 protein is CASTSAAGPSNGYTF. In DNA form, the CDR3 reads TGTGCCAGCACCTCGGCGGCAGGGCCTTCGAATGGCTACACCTTC.

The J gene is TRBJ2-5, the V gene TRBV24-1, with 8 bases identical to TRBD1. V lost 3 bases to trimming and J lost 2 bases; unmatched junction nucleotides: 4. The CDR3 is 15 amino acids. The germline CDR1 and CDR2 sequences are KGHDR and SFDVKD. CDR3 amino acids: CATSDPRDRQETQYF. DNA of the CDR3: TGTGCCACCAGTGATCCCAGGGACAGGCAAGAGACCCAGTACTTC.

CDR3 nucleotides: TGCGCCAGCAGCCAAGAGAGAGGACAGGGGGCTTCGAACACTGAAGCTTTCTTT. It yields the protein CASSQERGQGASNTEAFF. This chain uses TRBV4-3 with TRBJ1-1; 11 nucleotides match TRBD1. The germline gives CDR1 LGHNA, CDR2 YSLEER. The CDR3 sequence is 18 residues long. V lost 0 bases, J lost 1 base, and 7 bases stayed unmatched.

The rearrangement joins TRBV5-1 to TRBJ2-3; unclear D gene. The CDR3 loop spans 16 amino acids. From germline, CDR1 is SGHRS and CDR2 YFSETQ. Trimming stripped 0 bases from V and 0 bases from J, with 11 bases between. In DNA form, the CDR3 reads TGCGCCAGCAGCTTGGCGGCAGCGACTAGCACAGATACGCAGTATTTT. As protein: CASSLAAATSTDTQYF.

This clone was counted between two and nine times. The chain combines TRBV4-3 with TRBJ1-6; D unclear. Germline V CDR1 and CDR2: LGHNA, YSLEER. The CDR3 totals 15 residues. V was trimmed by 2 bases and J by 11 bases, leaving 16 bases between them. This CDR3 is CASSQRSSAAPPLHF. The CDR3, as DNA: TGCGCCAGCAGCCAAAGGTCGTCCGCAGCCCCACCCCTCCACTTT.

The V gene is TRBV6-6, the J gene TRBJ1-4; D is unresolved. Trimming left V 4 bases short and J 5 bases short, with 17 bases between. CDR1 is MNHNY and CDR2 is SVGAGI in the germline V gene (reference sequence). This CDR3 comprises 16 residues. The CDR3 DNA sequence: TGTGCCAGCAGTTGGGCGGTGAAGGACGGAAATGAAAAACTGTTTTTT. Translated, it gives CASSWAVKDGNEKLFF.

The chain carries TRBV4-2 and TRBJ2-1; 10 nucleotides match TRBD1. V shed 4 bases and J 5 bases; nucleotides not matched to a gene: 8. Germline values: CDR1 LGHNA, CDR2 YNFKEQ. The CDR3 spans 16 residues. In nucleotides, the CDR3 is TGTGCCAGCAGCCCGACCGGGACAGGGGTAGACAATGAGCAGTTCTTC. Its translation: CASSPTGTGVDNEQFF.

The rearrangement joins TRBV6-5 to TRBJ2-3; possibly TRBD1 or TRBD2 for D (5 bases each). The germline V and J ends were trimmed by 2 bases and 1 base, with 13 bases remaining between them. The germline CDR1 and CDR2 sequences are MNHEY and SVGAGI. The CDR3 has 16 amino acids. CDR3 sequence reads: CASSYRGTTRTDTQYF. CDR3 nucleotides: TGTGCCAGCAGTTACCGGGGCACGACTCGCACAGATACGCAGTATTTT.

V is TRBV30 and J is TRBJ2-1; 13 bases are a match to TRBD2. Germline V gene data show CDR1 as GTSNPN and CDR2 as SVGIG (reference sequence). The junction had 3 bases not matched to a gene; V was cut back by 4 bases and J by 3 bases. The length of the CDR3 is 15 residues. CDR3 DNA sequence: TGTGCCTGGAACAGACTAGCGGGGGGCTACAATGAGCAGTTCTTC. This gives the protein CAWNRLAGGYNEQFF.

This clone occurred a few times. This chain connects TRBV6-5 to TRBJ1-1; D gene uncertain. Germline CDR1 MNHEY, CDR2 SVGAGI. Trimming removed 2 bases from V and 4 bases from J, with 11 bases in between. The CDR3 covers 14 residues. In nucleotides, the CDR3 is TGTGCCAGCAGTTACAGGGAGGTTTTCACTGAAGCTTTCTTT. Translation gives CASSYREVFTEAFF.

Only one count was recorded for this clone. This CDR3 reads CASSLRDSSNYGYTF. For the CDR3, the DNA is TGTGCCAGCTCACTCCGGGACAGTAGTAACTATGGCTACACCTTC. The chain couples TRBV18 to TRBJ1-2; 7 bases map to TRBD1. The CDR3 is 15 residues long. J was trimmed by 1 base and V by 4 bases; bases with no gene match: 6. Germline V lookup: CDR1 KGHSH, CDR2 LQKENI.

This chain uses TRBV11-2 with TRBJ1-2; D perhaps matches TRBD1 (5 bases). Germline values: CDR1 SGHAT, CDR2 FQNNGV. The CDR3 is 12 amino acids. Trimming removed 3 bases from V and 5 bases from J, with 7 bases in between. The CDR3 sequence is CASSLTAYGYTF. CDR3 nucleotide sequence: TGTGCCAGCAGCTTGACAGCGTATGGCTACACCTTC.

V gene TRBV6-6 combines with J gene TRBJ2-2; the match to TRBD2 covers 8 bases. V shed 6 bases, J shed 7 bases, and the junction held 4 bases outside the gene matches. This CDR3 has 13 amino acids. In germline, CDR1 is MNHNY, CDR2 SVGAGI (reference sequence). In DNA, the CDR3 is TGTGCCAGCAGGACGGGGGGGCACGGGGAGCTGTTTTTT. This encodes CASRTGGHGELFF.

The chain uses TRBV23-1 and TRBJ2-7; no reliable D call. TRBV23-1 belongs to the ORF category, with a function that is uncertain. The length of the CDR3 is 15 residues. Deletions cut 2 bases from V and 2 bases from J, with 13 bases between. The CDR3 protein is CASSQSILNTYEQYF. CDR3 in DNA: TGCGCCAGCAGTCAAAGCATTCTAAACACCTACGAGCAGTACTTC.

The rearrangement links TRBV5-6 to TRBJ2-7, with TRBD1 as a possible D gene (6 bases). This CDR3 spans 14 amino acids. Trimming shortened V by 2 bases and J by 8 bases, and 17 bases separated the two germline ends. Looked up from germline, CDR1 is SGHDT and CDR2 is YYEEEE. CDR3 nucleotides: TGTGCCAGCAGCTTAGGGGACAAGCGAGCGAAGCAGTACGTC. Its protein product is CASSLGDKRAKQYV.

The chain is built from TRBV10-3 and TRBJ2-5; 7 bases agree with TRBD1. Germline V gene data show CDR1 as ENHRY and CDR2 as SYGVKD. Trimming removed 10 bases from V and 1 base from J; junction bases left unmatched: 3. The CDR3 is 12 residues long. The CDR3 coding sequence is TGTGCCACCCGGGACAGCCAAGAGACCCAGTACTTC. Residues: CATRDSQETQYF.

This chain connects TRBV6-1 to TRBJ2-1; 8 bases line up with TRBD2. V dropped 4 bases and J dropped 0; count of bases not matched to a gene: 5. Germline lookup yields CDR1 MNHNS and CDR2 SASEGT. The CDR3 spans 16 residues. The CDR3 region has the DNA TGTGCCAGCAGTGGAGGAAGCGGGGGCTCCTACAATGAGCAGTTCTTC. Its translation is CASSGGSGGSYNEQFF.

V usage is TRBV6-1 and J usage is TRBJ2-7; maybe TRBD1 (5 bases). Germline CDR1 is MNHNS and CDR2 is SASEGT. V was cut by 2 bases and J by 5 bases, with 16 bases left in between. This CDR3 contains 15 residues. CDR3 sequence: CASSESLGVVDEQYV. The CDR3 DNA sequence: TGTGCCAGCAGTGAATCGTTAGGGGTTGTTGACGAGCAGTACGTC.

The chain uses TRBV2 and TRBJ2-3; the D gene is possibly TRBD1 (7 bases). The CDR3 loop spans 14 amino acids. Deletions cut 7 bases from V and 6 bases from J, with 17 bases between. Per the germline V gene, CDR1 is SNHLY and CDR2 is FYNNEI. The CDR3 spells CASISVPGGDTQYF. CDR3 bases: TGTGCCAGCATTTCGGTCCCAGGGGGGGATACGCAGTATTTT.

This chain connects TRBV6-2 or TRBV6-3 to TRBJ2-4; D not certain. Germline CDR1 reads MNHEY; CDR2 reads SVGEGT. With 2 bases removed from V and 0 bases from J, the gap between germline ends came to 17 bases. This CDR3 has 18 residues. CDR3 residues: CASSYTPIPGRAKNIQYF. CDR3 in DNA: TGTGCCAGCAGTTACACGCCTATCCCGGGCAGAGCCAAAAACATTCAGTACTTC.

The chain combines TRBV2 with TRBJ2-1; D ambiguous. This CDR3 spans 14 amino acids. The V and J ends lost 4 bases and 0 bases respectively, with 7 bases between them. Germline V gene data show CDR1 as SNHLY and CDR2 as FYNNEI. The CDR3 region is CASSGTTSYNEQFF. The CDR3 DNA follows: TGTGCCAGCAGTGGTACAACCTCCTACAATGAGCAGTTCTTC.

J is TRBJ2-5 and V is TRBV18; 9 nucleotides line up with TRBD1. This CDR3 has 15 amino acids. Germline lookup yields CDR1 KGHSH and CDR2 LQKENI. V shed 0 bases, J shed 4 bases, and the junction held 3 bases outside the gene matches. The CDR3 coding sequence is TGTGCCAGCTCACCACCACAGGGGGCGCGAGAGACCCAGTACTTC. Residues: CASSPPQGARETQYF.

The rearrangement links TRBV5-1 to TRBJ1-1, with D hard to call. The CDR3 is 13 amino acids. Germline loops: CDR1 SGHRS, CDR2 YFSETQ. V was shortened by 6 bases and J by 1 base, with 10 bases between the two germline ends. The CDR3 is CASKDSSNTEAFF. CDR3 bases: TGCGCCAGCAAAGATAGTTCGAACACTGAAGCTTTCTTT. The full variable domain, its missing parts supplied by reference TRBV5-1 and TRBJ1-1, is KAGVTQTPRYLIKTRGQQVTLSCSPISGHRSVSWYQQTPGQGLQFLFEYFSETQRNKGNFPGRFSGRQFSNSRSEMNVSTLELGDSALYLCASKDSSNTEAFFGQGTRLTVV.

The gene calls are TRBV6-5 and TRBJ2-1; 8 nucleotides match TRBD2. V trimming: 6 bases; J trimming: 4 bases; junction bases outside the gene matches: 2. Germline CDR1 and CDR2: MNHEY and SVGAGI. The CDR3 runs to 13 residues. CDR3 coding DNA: TGTGCCAGCAGGCGGGGGGATTACAATGAGCAGTTCTTC. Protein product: CASRRGDYNEQFF.